These T cell receptor beta chains were read from a single sample in a study of T cells after yellow fever vaccination. TCRdb redid the calling of the 5' RACE reads with MiXCR, one entry per CDR3 protein. The table shows 90,000 to 150,000 distinct CDR3 sequences, with around 7.2% occurring only once. The sequencing used CD4+ T cells sorted from PBMCs, collected 45 days after the first yellow fever vaccination. The origin of the receptors is a man between 18 and 35 years old who received the YFV17D yellow fever vaccine. The CDR3 runs from the conserved cysteine through the conserved F or W. The D gene is left open where the match is weak. Size values are once, few and many counts, or a class for expanded clones, and some rows have none.

cdr3_nt: TGTGCCAGCAGTGAGACTAGTTCACCCCTCCACTTT
cdr3_aa: CASSETSSPLHF
clone_size: many
v_call: TRBV25-1
d_call: NA
j_call: TRBJ1-6

cdr3_nt: TGTGCCAGCAGCCCTAGCGGGGGGGCCGTCAGGACAGATACGCAGTATTTT
cdr3_aa: CASSPSGGAVRTDTQYF
clone_size: many
v_call: TRBV7-2
d_call: TRBD2
j_call: TRBJ2-3

cdr3_nt: TGCAGCGTTGATTCTCCAGCGGGGCAAGAGACCCAGTACTTC
cdr3_aa: CSVDSPAGQETQYF
clone_size: many
v_call: TRBV29-1
d_call: TRBD2
j_call: TRBJ2-5

cdr3_nt: TGTGCCAGCAGTGTGTCAGTGGGATCCGGGGAGCTGTTTTTT
cdr3_aa: CASSVSVGSGELFF
clone_size: NA
v_call: TRBV12-3/TRBV12-4
d_call: NA
j_call: TRBJ2-2

cdr3_nt: TGTGCCAGAAGGGGACCTTGGGAGCAGTTCTTC
cdr3_aa: CARRGPWEQFF
clone_size: NA
v_call: TRBV7-3
d_call: NA
j_call: TRBJ2-1

cdr3_nt: TGTGCCACCAGTGACTCCACCTATGGCTACACCTTC
cdr3_aa: CATSDSTYGYTF
clone_size: many
v_call: TRBV24-1
d_call: NA
j_call: TRBJ1-2

cdr3_nt: TGTGCCAGCTCCACTCCGGGGTCCCAAGAGACCCAGTACTTC
cdr3_aa: CASSTPGSQETQYF
clone_size: many
v_call: TRBV18
d_call: NA
j_call: TRBJ2-5

cdr3_nt: TGCAGTGCTAGAGCCATGGGGTCGGACACTGAAGCTTTCTTT
cdr3_aa: CSARAMGSDTEAFF
clone_size: many
v_call: TRBV20-1
d_call: NA
j_call: TRBJ1-1

cdr3_nt: TGTGCCAGCTCACCTTTTGATAGCAATCAGCCCCAGCATTTT
cdr3_aa: CASSPFDSNQPQHF
clone_size: many
v_call: TRBV18
d_call: NA
j_call: TRBJ1-5

cdr3_nt: TGCAGTGCAGGGGACAGTAGAGGCTCACCCCTCCACTTT
cdr3_aa: CSAGDSRGSPLHF
clone_size: many
v_call: TRBV20-1
d_call: TRBD1
j_call: TRBJ1-6

cdr3_nt: TGTGCCAGCAGCGATCCCTGGACTACAAACACCATATATTTT
cdr3_aa: CASSDPWTTNTIYF
clone_size: few
v_call: TRBV7-2
d_call: NA
j_call: TRBJ1-3

cdr3_nt: TGTGCCAGCAGCTCATACCAGGGACATCTGAACACTGAAGCTTTCTTT
cdr3_aa: CASSSYQGHLNTEAFF
clone_size: many
v_call: TRBV11-2
d_call: NA
j_call: TRBJ1-1

cdr3_nt: TGCGCCAGCAGCAAGGACAGCTACAATGAGCAGTTCTTC
cdr3_aa: CASSKDSYNEQFF
clone_size: few
v_call: TRBV5-1
d_call: NA
j_call: TRBJ2-1

cdr3_nt: TGCGCCAGCAGCCAAGATAGGGACAGGGGAATAGACGAGCAGTACTTC
cdr3_aa: CASSQDRDRGIDEQYF
clone_size: few
v_call: TRBV4-3
d_call: TRBD1
j_call: TRBJ2-7

cdr3_nt: TGTGCCAGCAGCTTAGCGCGCAGCCATGCCTATGGCTACACCTTC
cdr3_aa: CASSLARSHAYGYTF
clone_size: few
v_call: TRBV7-2
d_call: NA
j_call: TRBJ1-2

cdr3_nt: TGTGCCAGCAGCACCACGGGGGGATACAATGAGCAGTTCTTC
cdr3_aa: CASSTTGGYNEQFF
clone_size: many
v_call: TRBV27
d_call: TRBD2
j_call: TRBJ2-1

cdr3_nt: TGTGCCAGCAGCTCCAGGGACGGGGAAAAACTGTTTTTT
cdr3_aa: CASSSRDGEKLFF
clone_size: many
v_call: TRBV7-6
d_call: NA
j_call: TRBJ1-4

cdr3_nt: TGTGCCAGCAGCTTCGCCAGCCGGGCGGCCTATGGCTACACCTTC
cdr3_aa: CASSFASRAAYGYTF
clone_size: many
v_call: TRBV7-2
d_call: NA
j_call: TRBJ1-2

cdr3_nt: TGTGCCAGTAGTCCCGACAGGGTGCGGACAGATACGCAGTATTTT
cdr3_aa: CASSPDRVRTDTQYF
clone_size: many
v_call: TRBV19
d_call: TRBD1
j_call: TRBJ2-3

cdr3_nt: TGTGCCAGCAGTCCACTCGGGGGTAGCAATCAGCCCCAGCATTTT
cdr3_aa: CASSPLGGSNQPQHF
clone_size: many
v_call: TRBV6-2/TRBV6-3
d_call: NA
j_call: TRBJ1-5

cdr3_nt: TGTGCCAGCAGCTTGCAAGGGGTTGGTGAGCAGTTCTTC
cdr3_aa: CASSLQGVGEQFF
clone_size: many
v_call: TRBV5-6
d_call: NA
j_call: TRBJ2-1

cdr3_nt: TGTGCCAGCAAGCCCGGGGGGGCCTACAATGAGCAGTTCTTC
cdr3_aa: CASKPGGAYNEQFF
clone_size: many
v_call: TRBV7-2
d_call: TRBD2
j_call: TRBJ2-1

cdr3_nt: TGTGCCAGCAGTTTAGGGGGACACGACAATGAGCAGTTCTTC
cdr3_aa: CASSLGGHDNEQFF
clone_size: many
v_call: TRBV28
d_call: NA
j_call: TRBJ2-1

cdr3_nt: TGTGCCATCAGCCTCAACCAGGGGTTTGTGGAAAAGACCCAGTACTTC
cdr3_aa: CAISLNQGFVEKTQYF
clone_size: NA
v_call: TRBV10-3
d_call: NA
j_call: TRBJ2-5

cdr3_nt: TGCGCCAGCAGCGGCCTCGGGGATGCCGTCAAAAACATTCAGTACTTC
cdr3_aa: CASSGLGDAVKNIQYF
clone_size: many
v_call: TRBV5-1
d_call: NA
j_call: TRBJ2-4

cdr3_nt: TGCGCCAGCAGCTTGGAGATCAGCCAAGAGACCCAGTACTTC
cdr3_aa: CASSLEISQETQYF
clone_size: many
v_call: TRBV5-1
d_call: NA
j_call: TRBJ2-5

cdr3_nt: TGTGCCAGCAGCCAAGGCGACAGTCTTCCTGAAAAACTGTTTTTT
cdr3_aa: CASSQGDSLPEKLFF
clone_size: many
v_call: TRBV4-2
d_call: NA
j_call: TRBJ1-4